This T cell receptor (beta chain) was retrieved from a study of human T cells and chemical hapten exposure. Across the study: Diphenylcyclopropenone was administered weekly to the scalp of patients throughout the roughly 22-week study.

Indicated time point: patch test 1, 2 weeks after DPC sensitization. Treatment defined: therapeutic diphenylcyclopropenone sensitization with weekly scalp DPC. This clonotype came up many times. TCRdb recomputed calls from the RACE reads with MiXCR, one row per CDR3 protein. The sample lists roughly 120,000 distinct CDR3 sequences, 12% occurring once. This CDR3 region has 14 residues. The ends were cut back, 5 bases at V and 0 bases at J, with 10 bases in the middle. In germline, CDR1 is SGHAT, CDR2 FQNNGV. This chain uses TRBV11-2 with TRBJ2-5, with D uncertain. This TCR came from a woman aged 50 to 60 with alopecia areata. Some clones in this sample may be carry-over from other donors' samples. This specimen was whole blood, taken in connection with sensitization to the hapten diphenylcyclopropenone (DPC). The chain's CDR3 is CASSPYLDQETQYF. DNA of the CDR3: TGTGCCAGCAGCCCCTATCTCGACCAAGAGACCCAGTACTTC.